The sequence of this T cell receptor beta chain was determined in a study of cytomegalovirus exposure and HLA in healthy donors. About the research overall: There were 350 to 450 genotyped donors. Of these, roughly 80% fell in the genetic ancestry cluster associated with self-reported Caucasian donors. General observations from the study: The investigators catalogued 164 TCR beta chains as cytomegalovirus-associated.

The CDR3 extends over 14 amino acids. V lost 3 bases to trimming and J lost 5 bases, with 14 bases between them. Germline CDR1 LNHDA, CDR2 SQIVND (reference sequence). The PCR contained 60 Vbeta and 13 Jbeta primers. Some clones are missing from TCRdb's copy, which holds only in-frame ones; the method was immunoSEQ multiplex PCR. This table has 160,000 or so clones, about 80% appearing once. In its sample, this clone was seen a few times. Its specificity is not known. Sequencing used PBMCs. The receptor was isolated from a man aged 18 to 29 in good health and CMV-seropositive. The rearrangement joins TRBV19 to TRBJ2-7; TRBD1 is a possible D gene (5 bases). For the CDR3, the DNA is TGTGCCAGTAGTATCGGAGCAGGGATCCACGAGCAGTACTTC. Its protein is CASSIGAGIHEQYF.